Included here is one T cell receptor beta chain sequence, with context. One end of the junction fails to match germline, which may point to a read error. Other nucleotide sequences in the sample specify the same CDR3. Germline loops: CDR1 MNHNS, CDR2 SASEGT. The CDR3 spans 13 residues. These data originate in a study of shared clonotypes between healthy human individuals. The repertoire was sequenced with immunoSEQ multiplex PCR; TCRdb's copy has only in-frame clones and lacks some. Seen here are some 2.1 million clones, roughly 95% observed once, and the top ten hold 0.1% to 0.15%. In the CD4+ fraction, cells were divided into CD45RA+ naive and CD45RA-negative memory subsets.

The chain has TRBV6-1 and TRBJ1-5; a weak D match, TRBD1 (5 bases). Sequencing was carried out using naive CD4+ T cells sorted from blood. Specified subset: CD45RA+ positively selected. The receptor was isolated from a man aged 18 to 35 in good health. The CDR3 bases are TGTGCCAGCCGTGAGGGGTCCAATCAGCCCCAGCATTTT. Its translation is CASREGSNQPQHF.